The 26 T cell receptor beta chains below come from one sample, sequenced in a study of tumour-infiltrating T cells in Burkitt lymphoma. Repertoires were generated with immunoSEQ multiplex PCR, while TCRdb's copy carries only in-frame clones and drops some. This sample has more than 12,000 clones; 75% occur once, and the top ten carry roughly 7%. The sequenced sample consisted of tumor tissue. The receptors derive from a human donor with diffuse large B-cell lymphoma.

The chain has TRBV19 and TRBJ1-3; TRBD1 matches at 8 bases. CDR1 and CDR2 (germline): LNHDA, SQIVND (reference sequence). There are 17 residues in the CDR3. Trimming took 3 bases from V and 4 from J; bases not matched to a gene: 11. As DNA, the CDR3 is TGTGCCAGTAGTATTAGGCCGCAGGGGGCGGCAGGAAACACCATATATTTT. Translated: CASSIRPQGAAGNTIYF.

The table lists this clone with a count of one. The chain has TRBV2 and TRBJ2-2, with 10 bases that match TRBD2. Germline CDR1 SNHLY, CDR2 FYNNEI. The trim removed 7 bases at V and 6 bases at J, leaving 11 bases unmatched. The CDR3 is 16 residues long. The CDR3 here is CASTRAGGPGAGELFF. CDR3 bases: TGTGCCAGCACCCGAGCGGGAGGGCCAGGCGCCGGGGAGCTGTTTTTT. The whole variable domain, filled in from reference TRBV2 and TRBJ2-2, reads EPEVTQTPSHQVTQMGQEVILRCVPISNHLYFYWYRQILGQKVEFLVSFYNNEISEKSEIFDDQFSVERPDGSNFTLKIRSTKLEDSAMYFCASTRAGGPGAGELFFGEGSRLTVL.

This clone was counted between two and nine times. The chain is built from TRBV2 and TRBJ1-5; maybe TRBD1 (5 bases). The germline gives CDR1 SNHLY, CDR2 FYNNEI. The germline V and J ends were trimmed by 4 bases and 6 bases, with 13 bases remaining between them. The CDR3 covers 14 residues. Here the CDR3 reads CASSAGTLGQPQHF. As DNA, the CDR3 is TGTGCCAGCAGTGCCGGGACCTTGGGTCAGCCCCAGCATTTT.

The chain couples TRBV28 to TRBJ1-1; D not resolved. V was trimmed by 5 bases and J by 2 bases, leaving 18 bases between them. CDR3 length equals 16 residues. Germline CDR1 and CDR2: MDHEN and SYDVKM. The chain's CDR3 is CASSDQESLLNTEAFF. In DNA, the CDR3 is TGTGCCAGCAGTGACCAGGAATCGCTTCTCAACACTGAAGCTTTCTTT.

The rearrangement uses TRBV19 and TRBJ2-1; 10 bases align to TRBD2. This CDR3 contains 18 residues. Germline assignment: CDR1 LNHDA and CDR2 SQIVND (reference sequence). The junction had 12 bases not matched to a gene; V was cut back by 3 bases and J by 4 bases. The CDR3 loop reads CASSIDRTSGSPYNEQFF. The CDR3 nucleotides are TGTGCCAGTAGTATCGATAGGACTAGCGGAAGCCCTTACAATGAGCAGTTCTTC.

The chain recombines TRBV6-5 with TRBJ1-5, with D unresolved. The ends were cut back, 0 bases at V and 9 bases at J, with 12 bases in the middle. The CDR3 has 14 amino acids. Germline loops: CDR1 MNHEY, CDR2 SVGAGI. The CDR3 DNA reads TGTGCCAGCAGTTACTCCGCAGGACTGGGGCCCCAGCATTTT. It yields the protein CASSYSAGLGPQHF.

This clone has more than one count but fewer than ten. This sequence joins TRBV28 and TRBJ1-1, with D maybe TRBD1 (5 bases). The CDR3 totals 15 residues. Germline lookup yields CDR1 MDHEN and CDR2 SYDVKM. With 2 bases removed from V and 1 base from J, the gap between germline ends came to 11 bases. CDR3 in amino acids: CASSLAGTENTEAFF. Here the CDR3 DNA reads TGTGCCAGCAGTTTAGCCGGGACGGAGAACACTGAAGCTTTCTTT.

CDR3 sequence reads: CAWSVPGGAHYGYTF. The CDR3 DNA sequence: TGTGCCTGGAGTGTACCTGGGGGCGCACACTATGGCTACACCTTC. J is TRBJ1-2 and V is TRBV30; TRBD1 is a possible D gene (6 bases). The germline V and J ends were trimmed by 0 bases and 3 bases, with 14 bases remaining between them. CDR3 length: 15 amino acids. Germline assignment: CDR1 GTSNPN and CDR2 SVGIG (reference sequence).

The gene calls are TRBV10-3 and TRBJ1-1; D is perhaps TRBD1 (5 bases). Germline V CDR1 and CDR2: ENHRY, SYGVKD. The CDR3 length is 12 residues. V lost 11 bases and J lost 13, with 23 bases in between. The CDR3: CASALEGTGHFF. In nucleotides, the CDR3 is TGTGCCTCGGCCTTAGAGGGGACGGGTCATTTCTTT.

This clone was seen more than once but under ten times. The chain links TRBV13 to TRBJ2-1, with unresolved D. V lost 2 bases, J lost 9 bases, and 8 bases lay in between. The CDR3 length is 12 residues. Germline values: CDR1 PRHDT, CDR2 FYEKMQ (reference sequence). The CDR3 is CASSLRPLEQFF. The CDR3 DNA is TGTGCCAGCAGCTTACGACCCCTTGAGCAGTTCTTC.

This clone was seen a single time. This chain uses TRBV10-3 with TRBJ2-7; maybe TRBD1 (6 bases). CDR3 length: 15 residues. Trimming removed 4 bases from V and 0 bases from J, with 13 bases in between. Per germline, CDR1 ENHRY and CDR2 SYGVKD. CDR3 DNA sequence: TGTGCCATCAGTGCGGACAAGGACAGCTCCTACGAGCAGTACGTC. Amino acid sequence: CAISADKDSSYEQYV.

The chain joins TRBV10-1 to TRBJ2-2, with 9 bases aligning to TRBD1. The trim removed 5 bases at V and 1 base at J, leaving 2 bases unmatched. The CDR3 totals 15 residues. CDR1 and CDR2 (germline): WNHNN, SYGVQD (reference sequence). CDR3 sequence (DNA): TGCGCCAGCAGTAAGGACAGGGGGAACACCGGGGAGCTGTTTTTT. It yields the protein CASSKDRGNTGELFF.

As DNA, the CDR3 is TGTGCCAGCAGTGAAGGCCGATACACAGATACGCAGTATTTT. This gives the protein CASSEGRYTDTQYF. The gene calls are TRBV6-4 and TRBJ2-3; D not certain. Per the germline V gene, CDR1 is MRHNA and CDR2 is SNTAGT. This CDR3 is 14 amino acids long. The V gene lost 3 bases and the J gene lost 2 bases, with 9 bases spanning the gap.

This rearrangement joins TRBV29-1 to TRBJ2-1, with 9 bases that match TRBD1. This CDR3 is built from 14 residues. In germline, CDR1 is SQVTM, CDR2 ANQGSEA. V lost 1 base and J lost 8; bases outside the gene matches: 6. The CDR3 region has the DNA TGCAGCGTTGAAGGGACAGGGGAATCTCATGAGCAGTTCTTC. Protein product: CSVEGTGESHEQFF.

The table lists this clone with a few counts. The chain uses TRBV10-1 and TRBJ2-5, with 7 bases identical to TRBD2. Unmatched junction bases numbered 9, after V lost 3 bases and J lost 5 bases. The CDR3 length is 15 residues. Germline V gene lookup returns CDR1 WNHNN and CDR2 SYGVQD (reference sequence). CDR3 sequence reads: CASSESERDWETQYF. CDR3 in DNA: TGCGCCAGCAGTGAAAGTGAGCGGGATTGGGAGACCCAGTACTTC.

The chain recombines TRBV29-1 with TRBJ2-3, with D possibly matching TRBD2 (6 bases). There are 17 residues in the CDR3. CDR1 and CDR2 (germline): SQVTM, ANQGSEA. Deletions cut 0 bases from V and 5 bases from J, with 21 bases between. DNA of the CDR3: TGCAGCGTTGAAGAGCCGGGGGATCTGGTGCAGGGAGATACGCAGTATTTT. It translates to CSVEEPGDLVQGDTQYF.

The rearrangement uses TRBV5-1 and TRBJ2-7; D call uncertain. The CDR3 runs 17 residues. The V gene's germline CDR1 is SGHRS and CDR2 YFSETQ. Between the trimmed V and J ends, which lost 4 bases and 3 bases, there was a span of 23 bases. This CDR3 is CASSPGGSRAANYEQYV. The CDR3 DNA reads TGCGCCAGCAGCCCCGGCGGTAGTAGGGCGGCCAACTACGAGCAGTACGTC.

The CDR3 bases are TGTGCCAGCAGCCCCCTGTTTAGTTGGACCGGGGAGCTGTTTTTT. Translated, it gives CASSPLFSWTGELFF. The chain links TRBV27 to TRBJ2-2; no reliable D call. Germline V gene sequence: CDR1 MNHEY, CDR2 SMNVEV (reference sequence). This CDR3 has 15 residues. The V and J ends lost 6 bases and 5 bases respectively, with 16 bases between them.

Only a few counts were recorded for this clone. CDR3 nucleotide sequence: TGTGCCAGCAGTTTATCGAAAGTGGGTTCCACTGAAGCTTTCTTT. It specifies CASSLSKVGSTEAFF. V gene TRBV27 combines with J gene TRBJ1-1; no reliable D call. V was shortened by 0 bases and J by 4 bases, with 12 bases between the two germline ends. Per the germline V gene, CDR1 is MNHEY and CDR2 is SMNVEV (reference sequence). This CDR3 comprises 15 residues.

By sample fraction, this clone is medium-sized. The chain employs TRBV6-6 and TRBJ2-3, with 12 bases identical to TRBD2. Looked up from germline, CDR1 is MNHNY and CDR2 is SVGAGI (reference sequence). The CDR3 consists of 14 residues. The V and J ends lost 10 bases and 6 bases, in that order; junction bases with no gene match: 8. The CDR3 region has the DNA TGTGCCATAACGGGACTAGCGGGTTTGGATACGCAGTATTTT. This sequence encodes CAITGLAGLDTQYF.

This chain connects TRBV5-6 to TRBJ2-1; 8 nucleotides align to TRBD2. Germline assignment: CDR1 SGHDT and CDR2 YYEEEE. Losses at the gene ends were 2 bases for V and 7 bases for J; bases not matched to a gene: 5. There are 14 residues in the CDR3. The CDR3 loop is CASSFELAANEQFF. The CDR3 nucleotides are TGTGCCAGCAGCTTTGAACTAGCGGCGAATGAGCAGTTCTTC.

The rearrangement joins TRBV9 to TRBJ2-2, with D perhaps TRBD1 (6 bases). CDR1 is SGDLS, CDR2 YYNGEE, per germline. This CDR3 has 13 amino acids. Deletions cut 3 bases from V and 3 bases from J, with 6 bases between. CDR3 in DNA: TGTGCCAGCAGCGAGGGGGACACCGGGGAGCTGTTTTTT. Protein: CASSEGDTGELFF.

The chain combines TRBV9 with TRBJ2-7, with D perhaps assigned TRBD1 or TRBD2 (5 bases each). Between the trimmed V and J ends, which lost 3 bases and 6 bases, there was a span of 22 bases. This CDR3 region has 16 residues. Germline V lookup: CDR1 SGDLS, CDR2 YYNGEE. CDR3 loop: CASSAGTVWPPAEQYF. CDR3 nucleotide sequence: TGTGCCAGCAGCGCAGGGACGGTCTGGCCCCCCGCCGAGCAGTACTTC.

The chain is built from TRBV2 and TRBJ2-5, with TRBD2 identical over 11 bases. The V gene end was trimmed by 7 bases and the J gene end by 5 bases; junction bases not matched to a gene: 3. CDR3 length equals 13 residues. Looked up from germline, CDR1 is SNHLY and CDR2 is FYNNEI. The CDR3 loop is CASTGLAVETQYF. For the CDR3, the DNA is TGTGCCAGCACGGGACTAGCGGTGGAGACCCAGTACTTC. Complete variable domain (other parts from reference TRBV2 and TRBJ2-5): EPEVTQTPSHQVTQMGQEVILRCVPISNHLYFYWYRQILGQKVEFLVSFYNNEISEKSEIFDDQFSVERPDGSNFTLKIRSTKLEDSAMYFCASTGLAVETQYFGPGTRLLVL.

Regarding this clone: The junction differs from germline at one of its ends, possibly a read error. V and J are TRBV6-1 and TRBJ1-2; D is unclear. This CDR3 is 12 amino acids long. The germline gives CDR1 MNHNS, CDR2 SASEGT. The chain's CDR3 is CASSVSGAGFSF. As DNA, the CDR3 is TGTGCCAGCAGTGTGTCGGGAGCCGGCTTCTCCTTC.

This clone was recorded only once. V is TRBV2 and J is TRBJ2-2; 14 nucleotides align to TRBD2. From germline, CDR1 is SNHLY and CDR2 FYNNEI. The CDR3 loop spans 18 amino acids. V lost 6 bases, J lost 3 bases, and 9 bases stayed unmatched. CDR3: CASRLRTSGRIDTGELFF. The CDR3 nucleotides are TGTGCCAGCAGGCTCCGGACTAGCGGGAGGATCGACACCGGGGAGCTGTTTTTT. Based on the CDR3 plus reference TRBV2 and TRBJ2-2, the full variable domain is EPEVTQTPSHQVTQMGQEVILRCVPISNHLYFYWYRQILGQKVEFLVSFYNNEISEKSEIFDDQFSVERPDGSNFTLKIRSTKLEDSAMYFCASRLRTSGRIDTGELFFGEGSRLTVL.